What follows is one T cell receptor (beta chain) and its context. Its antigen is undetermined. The CDR3 extends 3 residues past the end of the read, so its final part is completed from the germline J gene. Germline trimming cut 5 bases from V and 2 bases from J; bases unmatched to any gene: 8. This CDR3 comprises 15 residues. Germline V lookup: CDR1 DFQATT, CDR2 SNEGSKA (reference sequence). This sample is drawn from a study of T cells in women clearing cervical HPV infection. TCRdb keeps only in-frame clones here, not all; method: immunoSEQ multiplex PCR. Recorded here are about 32,000 clones; the top ten clones represent 5% to 7.5%. Study-level findings and limits: TRBV6-7 abundance was lower in cases than controls (roughly 0.11% versus 0.16%).

This TCR was recovered from a woman aged 18 to 75 with a cervical HPV16 infection that either progressed to CIN3+ or cleared (not recorded which). The chain joins TRBV20-1 to TRBJ1-2, with 10 bases identical to TRBD1. Sequenced sample: blood buffy coat. The part of the CDR3 DNA that was read is TGCAGTGCTGGCTCCGGGACAGGGGTAAACTATGGC. The encoded protein is CSAGSGTGVNYG. The entire CDR3 reads CSAGSGTGVNYGYTF.